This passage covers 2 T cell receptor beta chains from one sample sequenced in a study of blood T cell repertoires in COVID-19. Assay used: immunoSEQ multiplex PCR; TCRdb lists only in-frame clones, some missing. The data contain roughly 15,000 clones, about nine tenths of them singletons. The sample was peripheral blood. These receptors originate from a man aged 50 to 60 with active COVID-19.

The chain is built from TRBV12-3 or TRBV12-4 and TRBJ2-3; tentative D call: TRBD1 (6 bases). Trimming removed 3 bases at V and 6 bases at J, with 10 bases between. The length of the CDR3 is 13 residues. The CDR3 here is CASSLPGADTQYF. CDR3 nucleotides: TGTGCCAGCAGTTTGCCAGGGGCCGATACGCAGTATTTT.

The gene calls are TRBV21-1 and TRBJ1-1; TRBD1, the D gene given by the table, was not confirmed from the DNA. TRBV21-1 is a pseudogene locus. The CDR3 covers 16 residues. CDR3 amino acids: CASSLRVDRGHTEAFF. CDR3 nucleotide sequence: TGTGCCAGCAGCTTGCGCGTTGACAGGGGGCACACTGAAGCTTTCTTT.